This is a list of T cell receptor beta chains from one sample in a study of beta chain features in type 1 diabetes. Only in-frame clones appear in the TCRdb table, and some are missing; sequencing was by immunoSEQ multiplex PCR. The sample holds 350,000 to 450,000 clones, approximately 15% seen once. Sequenced material: naive CD4+ T cells from blood. All receptors derive from a man aged 25 to 40 in good health. CDR3s include the opening cysteine and the closing phenylalanine or tryptophan. The D gene is left open where the match is weak. Some rows have no size entry. The others give once, few or many, or a class for an expanded clone.

TRBJ2-5 | few | . | TRBV25-1 | CASSEVPQKTQYF | TGTGCCAGCAGTGAAGTCCCCCAGAAGACCCAGTACTTC
TRBJ2-1 | . | TRBD2 | TRBV7-9 | CASTPGGSYNEQFF | TGTGCCAGCACCCCGGGGGGATCCTACAATGAGCAGTTCTTC
TRBJ2-5 | few | . | TRBV14 | CASSQGLEETQYF | TGTGCCAGCAGCCAAGGACTAGAAGAGACCCAGTACTTC
TRBJ2-2 | few | . | TRBV2 | CASSQGHTGELFF | TGTGCCAGCAGTCAGGGGCACACCGGGGAGCTGTTTTTT
TRBJ2-1 | few | TRBD1 | TRBV13 | CASSAGQGMNEQFF | TGTGCCAGCAGCGCGGGACAGGGAATGAATGAGCAGTTCTTC
TRBJ2-4 | . | . | TRBV7-9 | CASSPVAGQLGDIQYF | TGTGCCAGCAGCCCCGTCGCGGGACAGTTAGGGGACATTCAGTACTTC
TRBJ1-5 | . | TRBD1 | TRBV7-8 | CASSPPGTDNQPQHF | TGTGCCAGCAGCCCACCGGGGACAGACAATCAGCCCCAGCATTTT
TRBJ2-4 | . | TRBD2 | TRBV25-1 | CASSDGRGAQNIQYF | TGTGCCAGCAGTGACGGGAGGGGGGCTCAAAACATTCAGTACTTC
TRBJ1-6 | . | . | TRBV29-1 | CSIQPGGASPLHF | TGCAGCATTCAACCTGGGGGAGCTTCACCCCTCCACTTT
TRBJ2-3 | . | . | TRBV9 | CASCEDSRGHTQYF | TGTGCCAGCTGCGAGGACTCCCGAGGACATACGCAGTATTTT
TRBJ2-1 | . | TRBD1 | TRBV5-1 | CASSQSTGAGEQFF | TGCGCCAGCAGCCAATCTACAGGGGCGGGTGAGCAGTTCTTC
TRBJ1-1 | few | . | TRBV6-5 | CASSFDWGGDTEAFF | TGTGCCAGCAGTTTCGACTGGGGCGGAGACACTGAAGCTTTCTTT
TRBJ2-1 | . | TRBD2 | TRBV5-1 | CASRTSASSYNEQFF | TGCGCCAGCAGGACTAGCGCGAGCTCCTACAATGAGCAGTTCTTC
TRBJ1-1 | few | . | TRBV15 | CATSGWTGKQEAFF | TGTGCCACCAGCGGATGGACTGGAAAACAAGAAGCTTTCTTT
TRBJ2-1 | few | . | TRBV4-2 | CASSQVTREQFF | TGTGCCAGCAGCCAAGTTACCCGAGAGCAGTTCTTC
TRBJ2-5 | few | TRBD1 | TRBV4-3 | CAISQDPQGAIGETQYF | TGCGCCATCAGCCAAGACCCGCAGGGGGCGATTGGAGAGACCCAGTACTTC
TRBJ2-5 | few | . | TRBV14 | CASSQTPLASQETQYF | TGTGCCAGCAGCCAGACCCCTTTAGCGTCCCAAGAGACCCAGTACTTC
TRBJ2-5 | . | . | TRBV5-4 | CASSLRQGSETQYF | TGTGCCAGCAGCTTAAGGCAGGGATCAGAGACCCAGTACTTC
TRBJ1-5 | few | . | TRBV25-1 | CASSGGGTGQPQHF | TGTGCCAGCAGTGGGGGGGGCACGGGTCAGCCCCAGCATTTT
TRBJ2-3 | . | . | TRBV5-4 | CASSSQISSDTQYF | TGTGCCAGCAGCTCCCAGATCTCATCAGATACGCAGTATTTT
TRBJ1-2 | . | TRBD1 | TRBV13 | CASSIDRGIDYGYTF | TGTGCCAGCAGCATCGACAGGGGGATAGACTATGGCTACACCTTC
TRBJ1-4 | . | TRBD1 | TRBV6-5 | CASSRQGLAEKLFF | TGTGCCAGCAGCCGACAGGGCTTAGCTGAAAAACTGTTTTTT
TRBJ1-1 | once | . | TRBV7-9 | CASKSNLLNTEAFF | TGTGCCAGCAAATCCAACCTATTGAACACTGAAGCTTTCTTT
TRBJ2-1 | . | . | TRBV2 | CASRETRTGEQFF | TGTGCCAGCAGGGAAACTAGAACCGGCGAGCAGTTCTTC
TRBJ1-1 | . | TRBD1 | TRBV29-1 | CSVEAEGTVVAFF | TGCAGCGTTGAAGCGGAGGGGACAGTAGTAGCTTTCTTT
TRBJ1-1 | few | . | TRBV6-5 | CASSRNYRNTEAFF | TGTGCCAGCAGTAGAAACTACAGGAACACTGAAGCTTTCTTT
TRBJ2-3 | once | . | TRBV30 | CAWSAGLQADTQYF | TGTGCCTGGAGTGCGGGACTCCAGGCAGATACGCAGTATTTT
TRBJ2-1 | . | . | TRBV27 | CASSSILLFAGSDEDEQFF | TGTGCCAGCAGTTCCATCCTCCTTTTTGCGGGGAGTGACGAGGATGAGCAGTTCTTC
TRBJ2-6 | . | . | TRBV11-2 | CASSLISGANVLTF | TGTGCCAGCAGTCTTATCTCTGGGGCCAACGTCCTGACTTTC
TRBJ2-1 | . | . | TRBV29-1 | CSVVGVTPYNEQFF | TGCAGCGTTGTAGGGGTCACCCCCTACAATGAGCAGTTCTTC
TRBJ2-3 | . | . | TRBV7-2 | CASSWDLPTDTQYF | TGTGCCAGCAGCTGGGACTTACCCACAGATACGCAGTATTTT
TRBJ1-5 | few | . | TRBV4-1 | CASSQETGRRNQPQHF | TGCGCCAGCAGCCAAGAGACAGGACGTCGCAATCAGCCCCAGCATTTT
TRBJ2-1 | few | TRBD2 | TRBV6-5 | CASSFGRGGEKQFF | TGTGCCAGCAGTTTTGGACGGGGGGGAGAAAAGCAGTTCTTC
TRBJ2-3 | . | . | TRBV27 | CASSLMGDTDTQYF | TGTGCCAGCAGTTTAATGGGAGACACAGATACGCAGTATTTT
TRBJ1-3 | . | . | TRBV27 | CASSFRSSGNTIYF | TGTGCCAGCAGTTTTAGGAGCTCTGGAAACACCATATATTTT
TRBJ2-3 | . | . | TRBV7-2 | CASSLRLDYTQYF | TGTGCCAGCAGCTTAAGACTGGACTATACGCAGTATTTT
TRBJ2-5 | few | . | TRBV30 | CAWTLGRLQYF | TGTGCCTGGACGTTAGGGAGGCTCCAGTACTTC
TRBJ2-2 | . | TRBD1 | TRBV9 | CASSVVPGQANTGELFF | TGTGCCAGCAGCGTAGTGCCGGGACAGGCGAACACCGGGGAGCTGTTTTTT
TRBJ2-6 | . | TRBD1 | TRBV27 | CASKGAGAASGANVLTF | TGTGCCAGCAAGGGGGCAGGGGCGGCCTCTGGGGCCAACGTCCTGACTTTC
TRBJ2-2 | . | TRBD2 | TRBV5-1 | CASRPSGSIGELFF | TGCGCCAGCCGCCCTAGCGGGAGTATCGGGGAGCTGTTTTTT
TRBJ1-6 | . | . | TRBV5-1 | CASSYPGTPLHF | TGCGCCAGCAGCTACCCCGGGACACCCCTCCACTTT
TRBJ1-5 | . | . | TRBV19 | CASRQAGVSQPQHF | TGTGCCAGTAGGCAAGCGGGGGTAAGTCAGCCCCAGCATTTT
TRBJ2-7 | . | . | TRBV6-5 | CASSRVTGYEQYF | TGTGCCAGCAGTCGTGTTACCGGGTACGAGCAGTACTTC
TRBJ1-1 | . | . | TRBV29-1 | CSVYRYLDTEAFF | TGCAGCGTTTACCGGTATTTGGACACTGAAGCTTTCTTT
TRBJ2-6 | . | . | TRBV27 | CASSLWGPDSGANVLTF | TGTGCCAGCAGTTTGTGGGGTCCTGACTCTGGGGCCAACGTCCTGACTTTC
TRBJ2-3 | . | TRBD2 | TRBV11-2 | CASSLDFSGWDTQYF | TGTGCCAGCAGCTTAGATTTTAGCGGGTGGGATACGCAGTATTTT
TRBJ1-1 | . | . | TRBV5-1 | CASSHRGGRDTEAFF | TGCGCCAGCAGCCACCGTGGAGGGAGAGACACTGAAGCTTTCTTT
TRBJ2-3 | . | TRBD2 | TRBV5-4 | CASSPGTSGGRTDTQYF | TGTGCCAGCAGCCCGGGGACTAGCGGGGGGCGCACAGATACGCAGTATTTT
TRBJ2-3 | few | . | TRBV5-6 | CASSPGDINTQYF | TGTGCCAGCAGCCCCGGGGACATCAATACGCAGTATTTT
TRBJ1-5 | . | . | TRBV4-3 | CASSQEAGNQPQHF | TGCGCCAGCAGCCAAGAAGCTGGAAATCAGCCCCAGCATTTT
TRBJ2-5 | . | . | TRBV5-4 | CASSSEISRLTQYF | TGTGCCAGCAGCTCCGAGATCTCCAGATTGACCCAGTACTTC
TRBJ2-1 | . | TRBD2 | TRBV13 | CASSLIPASGRAEQFF | TGTGCCAGCAGCTTAATCCCGGCTAGCGGGAGGGCTGAGCAGTTCTTC
TRBJ1-1 | . | TRBD1 | TRBV2 | CASSRDRGGTEAFF | TGTGCCAGCAGTCGCGACAGGGGGGGCACTGAAGCTTTCTTT
TRBJ2-3 | few | . | TRBV2 | CASSPQGGPDTQYF | TGTGCCAGCAGTCCCCAAGGGGGGCCAGATACGCAGTATTTT
TRBJ2-3 | . | TRBD2 | TRBV10-2 | CASRLAGVTDTQYF | TGCGCCAGCAGACTAGCGGGGGTTACAGATACGCAGTATTTT
TRBJ2-1 | few | . | TRBV11-2 | CASSSQAYNEQFF | TGTGCCAGCAGCTCCCAAGCCTACAATGAGCAGTTCTTC
TRBJ1-1 | few | . | TRBV12-5 | CASGLVSTEAFF | TGTGCTAGTGGTTTGGTTAGCACTGAAGCTTTCTTT
TRBJ2-2 | few | . | TRBV9 | CASSVESWTGELFF | TGTGCCAGCAGCGTAGAATCCTGGACCGGGGAGCTGTTTTTT
TRBJ2-1 | few | TRBD2 | TRBV20-1 | CSAPRGLEQFF | TGCAGTGCCCCGCGGGGACTAGAGCAGTTCTTC
TRBJ2-1 | . | TRBD1 | TRBV7-9 | CASSAPRSGGHEQFF | TGTGCCAGCAGCGCACCGAGGTCAGGGGGCCATGAGCAGTTCTTC